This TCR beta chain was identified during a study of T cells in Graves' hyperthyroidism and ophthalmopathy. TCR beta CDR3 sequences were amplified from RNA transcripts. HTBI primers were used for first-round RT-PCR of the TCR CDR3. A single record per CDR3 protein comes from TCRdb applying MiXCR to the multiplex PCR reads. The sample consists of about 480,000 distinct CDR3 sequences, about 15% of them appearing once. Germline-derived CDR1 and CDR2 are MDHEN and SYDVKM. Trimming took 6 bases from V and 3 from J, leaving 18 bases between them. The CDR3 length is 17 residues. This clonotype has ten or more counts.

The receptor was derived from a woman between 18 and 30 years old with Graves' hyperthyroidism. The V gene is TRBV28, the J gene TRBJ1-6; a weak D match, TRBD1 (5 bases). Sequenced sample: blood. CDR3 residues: CASRSTTLGRYNSPLHF. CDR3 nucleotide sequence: TGTGCCAGCAGATCTACGACATTGGGGCGCTATAATTCACCCCTCCACTTT.